This T cell receptor beta chain was sequenced for a study of early T cells in non-severe SARS-CoV-2 infection (TCRdb year 2021). Describing the broader study: TCR sequencing used bulk RNA from unsorted whole blood, so alpha and beta chains could not be paired. Points the paper makes about the study in general: VDJdb matching was skewed toward anti-spike CD8 responses and likely underestimated virus-specific expansions, missing private and CD4 specificities.

Reading the germline V gene (reference sequence) gives CDR1 LNHNV and CDR2 YYDKDF. The junction shows trimming of 1 base on V and 0 bases on J, plus 3 bases between the germline ends. Including cysteine and phenylalanine, the CDR3 has 13 amino acids. CDR3 DNA is the only sequence kept; it has 39 bases, read in frame from the first base. Libraries were made using 5' RACE. Sequencing instrument: NextSeq 500. Unique molecular identifiers were attached to individual cDNA molecules in the TCR library protocol so that sequencing error and PCR bias could be corrected. Both TCR alpha and beta chains were sequenced, and tight co-correlation was observed between alpha and beta sequence abundances in each sample. From the authors' description of their analysis: Decombinator V4 was used to annotate TCR sequences for V gene, J gene and CDR3. TCRs were defined as expanded if a significant change between any two time points was detected under a Poisson model with p below 0.0001. TCR abundances were normalised to the total number of TCRs sequenced per sample and expressed as counts per million. MAIT TCRs were defined by TRAV1-2 paired with TRAJ12, TRAJ20 or TRAJ33, and iNKT TCRs by TRAV10 paired with TRAJ18. VDJdb, accessed 1 November 2021, was searched for CMV, EBV and SARS-CoV-2 annotated TCRs, with TCRs annotated for multiple antigens excluded. TCRdb ran its own pipeline on the public reads, namely fastp trimming at Q25 and MiXCR clone calling, and kept in-frame beta chains. CDR3 protein sequences are deduplicated, and each keeps its most common genes and DNA. TCRdb assigned the V and J calls; the authors' analysis was not used. The sample data list approximately 71,000 distinct CDR3 sequences, and 12% of these were observed just once. Of the sample, approximately 1.7% is held by the ten largest clones.

A case-control design nested within a healthcare worker cohort in London, UK, was used, with weekly nasopharyngeal swab PCR tests and blood sampling performed. Between 23 and 31 March 2020, the week of the UK lockdown, healthcare workers were enrolled and then followed up weekly for as long as 16 weeks. Of note for this clonotype: What this receptor recognizes is not known. No base quality information exists; no much larger clone differs at one position.

The sample comprised whole blood. Here the chain combines TRBV15 and TRBJ2-5; the D gene is unclear. This clonotype was obtained from an adult who was a healthcare worker with PCR-confirmed SARS-CoV-2 infection or an uninfected control (not recorded which). The CDR3 in this case is CATSRGYQETQYF. The nucleotide sequence reads as follows: TGTGCCACCAGCAGAGGGTACCAAGAGACCCAGTACTTC. The variable domain in full, with residues beyond the CDR3 obtained from the reference TRBV15 and TRBJ2-5 genes, is DAMVIQNPRYQVTQFGKPVTLSCSQTLNHNVMYWYQQKSSQAPKLLFHYYDKDFNNEADTPDNFQSRRPNTSFCFLDIRSPGLGDTAMYLCATSRGYQETQYFGPGTRLLVL.